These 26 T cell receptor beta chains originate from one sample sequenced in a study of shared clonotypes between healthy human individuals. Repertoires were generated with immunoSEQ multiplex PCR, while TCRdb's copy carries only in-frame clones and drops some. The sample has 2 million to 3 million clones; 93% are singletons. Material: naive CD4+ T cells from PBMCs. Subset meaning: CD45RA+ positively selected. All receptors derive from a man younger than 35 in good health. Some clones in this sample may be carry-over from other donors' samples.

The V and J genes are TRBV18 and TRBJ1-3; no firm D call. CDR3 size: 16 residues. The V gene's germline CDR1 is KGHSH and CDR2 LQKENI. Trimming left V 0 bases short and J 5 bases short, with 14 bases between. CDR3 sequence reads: CASSPPGSILRNTIYF. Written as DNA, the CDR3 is TGTGCCAGCTCACCACCCGGGAGTATTTTGAGAAACACCATATATTTT.

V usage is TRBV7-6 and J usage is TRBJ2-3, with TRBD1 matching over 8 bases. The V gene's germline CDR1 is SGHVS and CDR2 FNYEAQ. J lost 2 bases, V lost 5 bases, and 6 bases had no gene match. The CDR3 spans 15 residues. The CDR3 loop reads CASSRDRGLTDTQYF. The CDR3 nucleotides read TGTGCCAGCAGCAGAGACAGGGGACTCACAGATACGCAGTATTTT.

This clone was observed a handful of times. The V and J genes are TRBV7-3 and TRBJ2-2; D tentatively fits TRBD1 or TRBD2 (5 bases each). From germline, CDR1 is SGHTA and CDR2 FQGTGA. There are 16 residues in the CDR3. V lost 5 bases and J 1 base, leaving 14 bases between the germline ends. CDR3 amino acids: CASSPMGRGNTGELFF. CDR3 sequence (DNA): TGTGCCAGCAGCCCGATGGGACGGGGGAACACCGGGGAGCTGTTTTTT.

This CDR3 reads CASSQGWTVYNEQFF. The CDR3 DNA is TGCGCCAGCAGCCAAGGGTGGACAGTCTACAATGAGCAGTTCTTC. The rearrangement links TRBV4-1 to TRBJ2-1, with a possible D match to TRBD1 (6 bases). CDR1 MGHRA and CDR2 YSYEKL come from the germline V gene. This CDR3 region has 15 residues. The ends were cut back, 1 base at V and 3 bases at J, with 10 bases in the middle.

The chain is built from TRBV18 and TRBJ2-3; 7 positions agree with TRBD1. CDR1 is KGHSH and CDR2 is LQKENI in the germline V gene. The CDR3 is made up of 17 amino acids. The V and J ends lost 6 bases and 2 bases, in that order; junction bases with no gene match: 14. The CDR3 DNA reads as TGTGCCAGCTCCCGGGAAACAGGGGCCTTCCCCACAGATACGCAGTATTTT. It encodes CASSRETGAFPTDTQYF.

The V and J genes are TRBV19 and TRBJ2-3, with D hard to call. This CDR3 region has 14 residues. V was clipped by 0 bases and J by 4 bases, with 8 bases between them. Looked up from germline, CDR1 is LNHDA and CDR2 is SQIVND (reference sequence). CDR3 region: CASSIDPPPDTQYF. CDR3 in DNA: TGTGCCAGTAGTATAGATCCCCCACCAGATACGCAGTATTTT.

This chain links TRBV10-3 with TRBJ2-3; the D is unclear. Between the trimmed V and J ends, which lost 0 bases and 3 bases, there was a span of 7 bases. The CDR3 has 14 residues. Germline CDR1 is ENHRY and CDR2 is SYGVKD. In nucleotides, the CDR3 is TGTGCCATCAGTGAGTCGAGCACGACAGATACGCAGTATTTT. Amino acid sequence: CAISESSTTDTQYF.

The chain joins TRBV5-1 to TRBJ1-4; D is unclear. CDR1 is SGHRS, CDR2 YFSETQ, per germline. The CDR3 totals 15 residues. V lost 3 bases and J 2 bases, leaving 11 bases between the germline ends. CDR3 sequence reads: CASSSSLGTNEKLFF. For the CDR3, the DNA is TGCGCCAGCAGCTCTAGTCTGGGGACTAATGAAAAACTGTTTTTT.

CDR3: CASSRGGDGNTIYF. The DNA of the CDR3 is TGTGCCAGCTCACGGGGAGGAGATGGAAACACCATATATTTT. The chain carries TRBV18 and TRBJ1-3; D is undetermined. This CDR3 has 14 amino acids. Germline V gene sequence: CDR1 KGHSH, CDR2 LQKENI. The V and J ends lost 4 bases and 3 bases respectively, with 10 bases between them.

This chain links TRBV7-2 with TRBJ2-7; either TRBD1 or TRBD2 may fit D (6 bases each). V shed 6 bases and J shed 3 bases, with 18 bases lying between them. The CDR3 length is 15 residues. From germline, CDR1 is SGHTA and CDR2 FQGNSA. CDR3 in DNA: TGTGCCAGCAGTCTCGGGGGCCTATCCTACTACGAGCAGTACTTC. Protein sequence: CASSLGGLSYYEQYF.

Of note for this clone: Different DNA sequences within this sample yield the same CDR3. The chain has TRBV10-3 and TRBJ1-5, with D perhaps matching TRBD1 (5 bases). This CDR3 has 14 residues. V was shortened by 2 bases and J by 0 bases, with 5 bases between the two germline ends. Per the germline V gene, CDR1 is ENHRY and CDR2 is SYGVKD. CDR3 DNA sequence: TGTGCCATCAGTGAGGGGGCTAGCAATCAGCCCCAGCATTTT. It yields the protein CAISEGASNQPQHF.

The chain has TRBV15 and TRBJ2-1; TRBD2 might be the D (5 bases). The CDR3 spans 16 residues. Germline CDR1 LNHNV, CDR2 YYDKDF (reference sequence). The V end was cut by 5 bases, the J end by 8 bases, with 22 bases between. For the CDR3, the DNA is TGTGCCACCAGCCCCGGGATAAGCCTTGGTGGTTATGAGCAGTTCTTC. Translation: CATSPGISLGGYEQFF.

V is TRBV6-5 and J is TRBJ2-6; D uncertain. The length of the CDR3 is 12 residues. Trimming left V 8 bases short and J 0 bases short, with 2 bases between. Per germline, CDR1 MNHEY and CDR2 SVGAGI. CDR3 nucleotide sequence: TGTGCCAGCCGCTCTGGGGCCAACGTCCTGACTTTC. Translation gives CASRSGANVLTF.

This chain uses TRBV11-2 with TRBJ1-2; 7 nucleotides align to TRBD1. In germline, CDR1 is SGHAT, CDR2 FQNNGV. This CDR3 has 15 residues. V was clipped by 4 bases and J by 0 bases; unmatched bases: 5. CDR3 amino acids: CASSSHRGTNYGYTF. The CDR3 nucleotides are TGTGCCAGCAGCTCCCACAGGGGTACTAACTATGGCTACACCTTC.

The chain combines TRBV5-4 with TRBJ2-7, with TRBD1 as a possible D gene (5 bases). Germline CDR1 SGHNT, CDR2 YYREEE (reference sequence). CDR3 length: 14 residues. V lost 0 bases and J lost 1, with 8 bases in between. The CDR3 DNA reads TGTGCCAGCAGCTTGGGCAGGGTGTCCTACGAGCAGTACTTC. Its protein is CASSLGRVSYEQYF.

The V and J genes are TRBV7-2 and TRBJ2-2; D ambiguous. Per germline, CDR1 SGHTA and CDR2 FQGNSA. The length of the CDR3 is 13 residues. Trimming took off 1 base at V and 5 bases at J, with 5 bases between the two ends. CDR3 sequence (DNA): TGTGCCAGCAGCTTAGTACAGACCGGGGAGCTGTTTTTT. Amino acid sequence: CASSLVQTGELFF.

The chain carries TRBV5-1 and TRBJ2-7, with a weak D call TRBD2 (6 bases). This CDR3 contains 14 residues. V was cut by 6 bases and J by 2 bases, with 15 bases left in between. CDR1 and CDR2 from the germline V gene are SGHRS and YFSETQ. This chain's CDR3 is CASTPRGEAYEQYF. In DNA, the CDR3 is TGCGCCAGCACCCCGCGGGGTGAGGCCTACGAGCAGTACTTC. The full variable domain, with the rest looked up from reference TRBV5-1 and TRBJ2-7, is KAGVTQTPRYLIKTRGQQVTLSCSPISGHRSVSWYQQTPGQGLQFLFEYFSETQRNKGNFPGRFSGRQFSNSRSEMNVSTLELGDSALYLCASTPRGEAYEQYFGPGTRLTVT.

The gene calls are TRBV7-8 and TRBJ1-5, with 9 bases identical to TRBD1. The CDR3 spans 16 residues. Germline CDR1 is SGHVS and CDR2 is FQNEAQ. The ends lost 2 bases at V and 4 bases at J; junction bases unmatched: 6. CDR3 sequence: CASSLRTGTGNQPQHF. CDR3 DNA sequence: TGTGCCAGCAGCTTACGGACCGGGACAGGGAATCAGCCCCAGCATTTT. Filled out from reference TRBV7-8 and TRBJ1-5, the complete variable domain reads GAGVSQSPRYKVAKRGQDVALRCDPISGHVSLFWYQQALGQGPEFLTYFQNEAQLDKSGLPSDRFFAERPEGSVSTLKIQRTQQEDSAVYLCASSLRTGTGNQPQHFGDGTRLSIL.

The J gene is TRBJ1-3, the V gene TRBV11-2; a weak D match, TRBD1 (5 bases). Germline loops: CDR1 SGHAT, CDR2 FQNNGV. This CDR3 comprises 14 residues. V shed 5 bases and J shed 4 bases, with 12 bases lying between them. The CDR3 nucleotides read TGTGCCAGCAGCCCCCTCGGGGGAGGAAACACCATATATTTT. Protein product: CASSPLGGGNTIYF.

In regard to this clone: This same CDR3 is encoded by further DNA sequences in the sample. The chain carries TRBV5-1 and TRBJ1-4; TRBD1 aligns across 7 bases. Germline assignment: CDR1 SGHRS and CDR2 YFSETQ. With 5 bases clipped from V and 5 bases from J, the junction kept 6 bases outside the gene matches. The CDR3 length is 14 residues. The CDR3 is CASRAGQTNEKLFF. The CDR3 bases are TGCGCCAGCAGGGCGGGACAGACAAATGAAAAACTGTTTTTT.

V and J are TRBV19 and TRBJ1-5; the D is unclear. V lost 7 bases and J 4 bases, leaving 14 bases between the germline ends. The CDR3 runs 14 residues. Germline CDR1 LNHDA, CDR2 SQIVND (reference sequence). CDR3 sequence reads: CASNAEPENQPQHF. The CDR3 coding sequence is TGTGCCAGTAACGCGGAGCCGGAAAATCAGCCCCAGCATTTT.

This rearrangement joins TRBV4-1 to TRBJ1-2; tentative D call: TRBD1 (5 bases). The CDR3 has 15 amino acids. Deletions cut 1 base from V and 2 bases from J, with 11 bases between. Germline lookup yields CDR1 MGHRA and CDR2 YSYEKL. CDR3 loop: CASSQGIGGNYGYTF. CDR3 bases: TGCGCCAGCAGCCAAGGAATTGGGGGGAACTATGGCTACACCTTC.

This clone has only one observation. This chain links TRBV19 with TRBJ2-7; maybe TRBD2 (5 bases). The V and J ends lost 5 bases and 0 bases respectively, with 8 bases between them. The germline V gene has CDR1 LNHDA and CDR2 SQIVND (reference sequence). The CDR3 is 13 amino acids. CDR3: CASSVGDSYEQYF. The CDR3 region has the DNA TGTGCCAGTAGTGTCGGGGACTCCTACGAGCAGTACTTC.

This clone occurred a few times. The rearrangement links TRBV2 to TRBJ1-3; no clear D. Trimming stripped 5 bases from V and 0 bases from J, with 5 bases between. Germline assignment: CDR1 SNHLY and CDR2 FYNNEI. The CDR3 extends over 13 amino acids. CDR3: CASSLSSGNTIYF. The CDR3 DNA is TGTGCCAGCAGTTTGAGCTCTGGAAACACCATATATTTT.

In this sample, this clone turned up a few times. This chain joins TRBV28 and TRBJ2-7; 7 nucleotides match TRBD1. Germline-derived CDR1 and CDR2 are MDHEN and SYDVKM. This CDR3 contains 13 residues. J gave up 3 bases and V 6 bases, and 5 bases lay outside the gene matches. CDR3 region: CASSPGQLYEQYF. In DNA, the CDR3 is TGTGCCAGCAGCCCGGGACAGCTCTACGAGCAGTACTTC.

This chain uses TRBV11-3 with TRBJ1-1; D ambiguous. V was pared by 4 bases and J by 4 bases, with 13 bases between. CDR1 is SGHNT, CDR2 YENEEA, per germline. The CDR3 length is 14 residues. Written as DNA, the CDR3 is TGTGCCAGCAGCTACGGCGGAAGCGCCACTGAAGCTTTCTTT. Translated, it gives CASSYGGSATEAFF.